The present T cell receptor beta chain was sequenced within a study of cytomegalovirus exposure and HLA in healthy donors (TCRdb year 2017). Broadly, across the study: In an earlier analysis of 587 of the donors, 250 to 300 Gb of sequence data and 95 million to 130 million unique TCR beta sequences from about 190 million T cells were reported. In a later genetic analysis, genome-wide SNP genotypes for about three fifths of the roughly 670 donors were used, and that subset was treated as a discovery cohort. Class I and class II HLA loci were covered by the typing at four-digit resolution. Every discovery cohort repertoire had been produced on one sequencing platform. Typing coverage varied by locus: roughly 629-630 donors for A, B, C, DRB1 and DQB1; 500 to 550 for DQA1; more than 600 for DPA1; around 490 for DPB1. Around 330 gigabases of sequencing data and 75 million to 85 million unique TCR sequences made up an early release that covered approximately 700 HLA-typed donors. A handful of DR-DQ haplotypes were handled as single units for association and clustering because linkage in the cohort was strong. To study patterns of TCR occurrence, a later analysis re-analyzed previously published TCR beta repertoires from around 700 donors and added high-resolution HLA genotyping. In an earlier analysis of a few hundred of the donors, high-throughput TCR beta sequencing was used to judge whether each TCR beta V gene segment behaved as functional or pseudogenic. To predict cytomegalovirus infection status, the study combined high-throughput TCR immunosequencing, statistical association of individual TCRs with disease status, and machine learning. The study used immunosequencing to profile the T cell repertoires of approximately 630 subjects and linked those repertoires to cytomegalovirus serostatus. Of the roughly 400 genotyped donors, 65% to 90% were placed in the genetic ancestry cluster associated with self-reported Caucasian donors. Along with the approximately 620-subject first cohort, a separate validation cohort of 120 different subjects was used. Donor age, sex, ethnicity and CMV serostatus were compiled together with the repertoire data. The later analysis used no new phenotypic data to find candidate immune exposures, relying instead on TCR beta sequences and their occurrence across donors. The study was designed to test whether signatures of past pathogen exposure could be identified by cataloging public T cell receptors. Among 300 to 500 genotyped donors of the cohort, an average of approximately 240,000 unique TCR beta nucleotide sequences was sequenced per donor, of which roughly 17% were non-productive. The research as a whole found: In a later genetic analysis, a missense DCLRE1C variant was associated with V-gene and J-gene trimming of TCR beta chains, and the association was replicated in an independent cohort. The study listed 150 to 200 TCR beta chains as associated with cytomegalovirus. A later analysis found that TCR association rates varied across HLA loci, with DRB1 alleles showing the most associated TCRs and HLA-C alleles the fewest. According to a later analysis, most CMV-associated TCR beta chains appeared to be HLA-restricted, and the HLA associations seemed to be driven largely by CMV exposure. Several of the top co-occurrence clusters appeared to be linked to parvovirus B19, influenza, CMV and Epstein-Barr virus, according to a later analysis. Linkage disequilibrium might explain the correlated functional status among segregating V segments, but an unknown experimental factor could not be ruled out. An earlier analysis of several hundred of the donors showed that most TCR beta V segments appeared in productive rearrangements either about 87% or about 30% of the time, which broadly matched IMGT annotations. Roughly 17 rarely observed V segments, including chromosome 9 orphons, were excluded from the earlier analysis of 550 to 700 of the donors because counts were too low. According to a later genetic analysis, donors in an Asian-associated ancestry cluster had fewer N-insertions in productive TCRs than the approximately 670-donor mean. Because the 87-base-pair reads could not distinguish some IMGT-functional V segments, including TRBV6-2 and TRBV6-3, those segments were excluded. Specific HLA alleles were associated with around 18,000 TCR beta sequences at a false discovery rate of 0.05 in a later analysis. The authors suggested that the approach could potentially be extended to other disease states and immunological phenotypes. Roughly uniform sequencing depth across donors was assumed in presence/absence analyses, although this assumption may not hold. A further reported finding was that TCR beta sequences accurately predicted the HLA-A and HLA-B alleles for most subjects in the first cohort. Compared with equally common non-associated chains, HLA-associated TCR beta chains in a later analysis were more clonally expanded and had lower generation probabilities. Because HLA typing was missing for some donors at each locus, association tests included only the typed subset. Immune exposure information for the cohort was limited to CMV serostatus. A few of the identified cytomegalovirus-associated TCR beta chains were confirmed in vitro to be specific for cytomegalovirus antigens. When HLA alleles, especially DR and DQ, strongly co-occurred, attributing TCR associations to individual alleles was difficult. This cohort had only TCR beta chains sequenced, and the lack of alpha or paired-chain data limited which features could be detected. Across donors, most TCR sequences were observed very rarely, whereas some public TCRs were present in many individuals. The classifier was reported to diagnose cytomegalovirus status with high specificity and sensitivity in both the original and validation cohorts. A cluster of highly shared sequence variants was judged likely to represent a technical artifact of the sequencing pipeline.

The library was generated by the immunoSEQ multiplex PCR assay. For the multiplex PCR, a mixture combining 60 forward primers for TCR Vbeta segments and 13 reverse primers for TCR Jbeta segments was used. The CDR3 region of rearranged TCR beta genes was amplified from genomic DNA with a multiplex PCR assay. The amplified TCR beta libraries were sequenced on the Illumina HiSeq System as 87-base-pair reads. The authors' pipeline ran thus. In a later analysis, 80 million or so unique TCR beta chains were counted across the roughly 610 repertoires, and roughly 10 million of these chains were shared by at least two donors. Raw reads were error-corrected and collapsed into unique sequences with a nearest-neighbor algorithm that merged closely related sequences to remove PCR and sequencing errors. To assign V, D and J gene segments, CDR3 sequences were aligned to IMGT reference sequences. For a sequence to be retained, a match of at least six nucleotides to both a V gene segment and a J gene segment was required. Rearrangements were called productive when the CDR3 lacked stop codons and stayed in frame with V and J; all others were non-productive. CDR3 was defined by IMGT convention, running from the second conserved V-encoded cysteine to the conserved J-encoded phenylalanine. The earlier analysis of a few hundred of the donors excluded sequences that lacked an unambiguous match to a single V gene segment. In an earlier analysis of approximately 500 of the donors, a V segment was called functional when productive rearrangements were above 56.7%, and segregating when the standard deviation between donors exceeded 5%. A statistical classification framework was built for diagnosing cytomegalovirus status from the catalog of TCR beta chain sequences. In a later analysis, TCR nucleotide sequences were compared against IMGT/GENE-DB human TR gene sequences so that V and J genes could be assigned. A later analysis assigned CDR3 sequences and most-parsimonious VDJ recombination scenarios with the TCRdist pipeline. A later analysis defined each TCR beta chain by its CDR3 amino acid sequence plus V-gene family, and excluded reads lacking a unique V-gene family. To address suspected cross-contamination and a sequencing artifact, a later analysis removed approximately 600 highly shared, low-generation-probability nucleotide sequences. For each public chain, a later analysis derived a clonal expansion index from normalized ranks of inferred template counts within each repertoire. Generation probabilities in a later analysis came from a VDJ recombination model fitted to out-of-frame rearrangements, and those results were checked against IGoR. In a later analysis, TCR-TCR, TCR-HLA and TCR-CMV co-occurrence was scored with hypergeometric tests, and a repertoire-size bias correction was applied to TCR pairs. False discovery rates were estimated in a later analysis by permuting HLA or CMV assignments 20 times. In a later analysis, co-occurring TCRs were grouped with DBSCAN, and TCRdist sequence similarity was added when clustering was performed within HLA-allele-positive subsets. For co-occurrence clustering, repertoires with fewer than 30,000 or more than 120,000 public chains were excluded, along with five repertoires with anomalous nucleotide sharing. This immuneACCESS table, as held by TCRdb, lists in-frame sequences with V and J called but not all clones. Of the missing ones, under half trace to an unresolved V gene in checked studies; the others have no known cause. V and J calls and clone size are copied from that table; D and trimming were computed from the DNA. The record for this sample contains 150,000 or so clones. The top ten clones comprise 1.5% to 2% of the sample.

The cohort comprised 710 or so healthy bone marrow donors. All cohort members were sampled while nominally healthy, although unrecorded immune exposures were likely present. The donor tested CMV seronegative and was one of the 352 seronegative cohort members. Every donor gave a peripheral blood sample, and the peripheral blood mononuclear cells from that sample were used for TCR beta sequencing. Genomic DNA was extracted from the blood cell samples with the Qiagen DNeasy Blood Extraction Kit. With regard to this clone: Its target antigen remains unknown.

The CDR1 and CDR2 encoded by the germline V gene are LGHNA and YSLEER. Its CDR3 holds 14 amino acids, cysteine through phenylalanine. This entry keeps only the CDR3 DNA: 42 bases, framed from base 1. The junction shows trimming of 0 bases on V and 5 bases on J, plus 9 bases between the germline ends. The V and J genes are TRBV4-3 and TRBJ2-3; the D region possibly corresponds to TRBD1 (5 bases align). The specimen was PBMCs. The clonotype originates from a woman in her fifties or sixties in good health and CMV-seronegative. The CDR3 protein sequence reads: CASSQDRGGDTQYF. The DNA sequence is TGCGCCAGCAGCCAAGATAGGGGCGGAGATACGCAGTATTTT.